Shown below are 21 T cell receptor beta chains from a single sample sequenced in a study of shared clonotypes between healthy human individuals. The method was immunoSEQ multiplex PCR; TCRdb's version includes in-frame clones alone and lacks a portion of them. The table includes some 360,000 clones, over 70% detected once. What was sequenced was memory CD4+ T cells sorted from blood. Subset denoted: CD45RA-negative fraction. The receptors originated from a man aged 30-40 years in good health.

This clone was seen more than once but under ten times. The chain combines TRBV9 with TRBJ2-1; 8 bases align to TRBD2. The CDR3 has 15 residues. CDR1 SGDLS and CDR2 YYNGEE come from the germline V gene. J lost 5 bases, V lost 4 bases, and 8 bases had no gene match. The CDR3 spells CASSISGSGNNEQFF. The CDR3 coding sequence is TGTGCCAGCAGCATCAGCGGGAGTGGAAACAATGAGCAGTTCTTC.

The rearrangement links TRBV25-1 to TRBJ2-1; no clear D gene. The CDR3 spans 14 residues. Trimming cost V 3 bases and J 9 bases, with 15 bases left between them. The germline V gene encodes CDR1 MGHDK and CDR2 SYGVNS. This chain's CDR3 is CASSDPGDTGEQFF. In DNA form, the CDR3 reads TGTGCCAGCAGTGACCCCGGTGATACCGGTGAGCAGTTCTTC.

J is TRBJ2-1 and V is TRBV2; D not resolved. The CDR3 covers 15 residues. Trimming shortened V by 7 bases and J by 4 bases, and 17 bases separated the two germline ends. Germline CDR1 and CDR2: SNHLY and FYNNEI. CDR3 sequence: CASKFGDLIYNEQFF. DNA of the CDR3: TGTGCCAGCAAATTTGGCGATCTTATATACAATGAGCAGTTCTTC.

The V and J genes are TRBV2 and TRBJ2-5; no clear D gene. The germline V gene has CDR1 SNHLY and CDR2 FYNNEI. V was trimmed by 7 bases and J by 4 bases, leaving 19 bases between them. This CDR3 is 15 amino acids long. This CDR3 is CASTLLGLPPETQYF. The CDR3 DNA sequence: TGTGCCAGCACTCTCCTAGGATTGCCCCCAGAGACCCAGTACTTC. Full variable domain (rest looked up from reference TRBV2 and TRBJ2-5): EPEVTQTPSHQVTQMGQEVILRCVPISNHLYFYWYRQILGQKVEFLVSFYNNEISEKSEIFDDQFSVERPDGSNFTLKIRSTKLEDSAMYFCASTLLGLPPETQYFGPGTRLLVL.

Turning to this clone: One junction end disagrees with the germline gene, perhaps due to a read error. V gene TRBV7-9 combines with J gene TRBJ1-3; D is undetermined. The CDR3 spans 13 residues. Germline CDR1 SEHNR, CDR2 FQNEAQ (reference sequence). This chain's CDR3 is CASSLGTGDTIYF. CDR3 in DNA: TGTGCCAGCAGCTTAGGGACTGGAGACACCATATATTTT.

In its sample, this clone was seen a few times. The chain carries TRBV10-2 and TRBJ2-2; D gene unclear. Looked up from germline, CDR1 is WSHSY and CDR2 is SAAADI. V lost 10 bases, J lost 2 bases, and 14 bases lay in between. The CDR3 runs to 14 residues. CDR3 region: CANFYLSNTGELFF. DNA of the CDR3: TGCGCCAACTTCTATCTGTCAAACACCGGGGAGCTGTTTTTT.

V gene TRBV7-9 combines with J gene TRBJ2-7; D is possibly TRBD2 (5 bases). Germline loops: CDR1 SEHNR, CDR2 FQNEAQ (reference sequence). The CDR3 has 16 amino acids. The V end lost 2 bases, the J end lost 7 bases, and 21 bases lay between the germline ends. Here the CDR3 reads CASSLRTGNRIYEQYF. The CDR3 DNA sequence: TGTGCCAGCAGCTTACGGACGGGAAATCGAATCTATGAGCAGTACTTC.

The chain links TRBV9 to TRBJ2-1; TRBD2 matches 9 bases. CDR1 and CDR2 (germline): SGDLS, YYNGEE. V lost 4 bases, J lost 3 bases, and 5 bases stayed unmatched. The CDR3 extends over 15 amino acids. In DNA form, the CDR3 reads TGTGCCAGCAGCAAGAGACTAGCGGTCTACAATGAGCAGTTCTTC. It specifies CASSKRLAVYNEQFF.

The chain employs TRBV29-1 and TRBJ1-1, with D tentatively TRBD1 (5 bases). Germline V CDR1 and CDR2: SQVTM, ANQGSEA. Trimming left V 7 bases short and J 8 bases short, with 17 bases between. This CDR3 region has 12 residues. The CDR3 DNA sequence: TGCAGCGCTGGGCGAGGGGATGTCGAAGCTTTCTTT. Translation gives CSAGRGDVEAFF.

The DNA of the CDR3 is TGTGCCAGCAGCGCCAGACAGGGACATCAGCCCCAGCATTTT. Its protein is CASSARQGHQPQHF. This chain uses TRBV28 with TRBJ1-5, with TRBD1 matching 7 bases. The CDR3 length is 14 residues. Germline CDR1 reads MDHEN; CDR2 reads SYDVKM. Losses at the gene ends were 6 bases for V and 5 bases for J; bases not matched to a gene: 7. Drawing the rest from reference TRBV28 and TRBJ1-5, the complete variable domain is DVKVTQSSRYLVKRTGEKVFLECVQDMDHENMFWYRQDPGLGLRLIYFSYDVKMKEKGDIPEGYSVSREKKERFSLILESASTNQTSMYLCASSARQGHQPQHFGDGTRLSIL.

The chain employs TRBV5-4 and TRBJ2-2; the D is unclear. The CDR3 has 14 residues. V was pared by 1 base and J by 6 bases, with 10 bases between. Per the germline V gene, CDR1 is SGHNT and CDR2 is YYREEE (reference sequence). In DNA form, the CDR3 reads TGTGCCAGCAGCTTGCTCGGCGGCCCCGGGGAGCTGTTTTTT. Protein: CASSLLGGPGELFF.

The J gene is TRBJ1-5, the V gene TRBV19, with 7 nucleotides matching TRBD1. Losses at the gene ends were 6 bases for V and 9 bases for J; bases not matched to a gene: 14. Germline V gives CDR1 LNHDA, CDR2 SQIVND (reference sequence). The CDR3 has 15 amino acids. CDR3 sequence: CASSETGVDQLPQHF. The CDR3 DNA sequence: TGTGCCAGTAGCGAAACAGGGGTAGATCAGTTGCCCCAGCATTTT.

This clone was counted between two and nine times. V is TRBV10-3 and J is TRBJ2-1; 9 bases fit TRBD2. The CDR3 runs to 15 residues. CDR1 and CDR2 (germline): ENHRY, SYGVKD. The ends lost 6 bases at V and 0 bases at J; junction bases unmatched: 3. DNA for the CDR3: TGTGCCATCAGCTATAGCGGGAGCTCCTACAATGAGCAGTTCTTC. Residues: CAISYSGSSYNEQFF.

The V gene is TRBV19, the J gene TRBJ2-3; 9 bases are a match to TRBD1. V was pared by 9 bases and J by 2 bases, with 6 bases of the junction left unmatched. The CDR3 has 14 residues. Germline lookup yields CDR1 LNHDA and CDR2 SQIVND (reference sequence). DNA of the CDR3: TGTGCCAGCGGGACAGGGATTCTCACAGATACGCAGTATTTT. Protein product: CASGTGILTDTQYF.

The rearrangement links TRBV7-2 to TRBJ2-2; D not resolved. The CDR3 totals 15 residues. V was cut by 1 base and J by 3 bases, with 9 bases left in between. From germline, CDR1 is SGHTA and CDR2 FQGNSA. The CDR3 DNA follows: TGTGCCAGCAGCTTAGTGGCTAAGGACACCGGGGAGCTGTTTTTT. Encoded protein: CASSLVAKDTGELFF.

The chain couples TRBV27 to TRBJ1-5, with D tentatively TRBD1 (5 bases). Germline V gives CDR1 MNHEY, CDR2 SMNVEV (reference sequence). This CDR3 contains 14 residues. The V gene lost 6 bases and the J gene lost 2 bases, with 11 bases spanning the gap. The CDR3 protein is CASSFRDGNQPQHF. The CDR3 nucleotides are TGTGCCAGCAGCTTTCGGGACGGCAATCAGCCCCAGCATTTT.

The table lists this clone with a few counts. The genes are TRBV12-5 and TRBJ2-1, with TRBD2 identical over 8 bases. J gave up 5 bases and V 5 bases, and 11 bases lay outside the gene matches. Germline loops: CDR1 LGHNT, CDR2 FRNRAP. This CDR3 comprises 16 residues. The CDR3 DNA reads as TGTGCTAGTGGTACATATCCGGGACTAGGGAACAATGAGCAGTTCTTC. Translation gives CASGTYPGLGNNEQFF.

CDR3 nucleotides: TGCGCCAGCAGCTTGCCCCCCACAGGGGCCGGCACAGATACGCAGTATTTT. Translated, it gives CASSLPPTGAGTDTQYF. The V call is TRBV5-1, the J call TRBJ2-3; 7 bases are a match to TRBD1. Germline CDR1 and CDR2: SGHRS and YFSETQ. The junction had 9 bases not matched to a gene; V was cut back by 1 base and J by 1 base. The CDR3 contains 17 residues. The complete variable domain, with remaining parts taken from reference TRBV5-1 and TRBJ2-3, reads KAGVTQTPRYLIKTRGQQVTLSCSPISGHRSVSWYQQTPGQGLQFLFEYFSETQRNKGNFPGRFSGRQFSNSRSEMNVSTLELGDSALYLCASSLPPTGAGTDTQYFGPGTRLTVL.

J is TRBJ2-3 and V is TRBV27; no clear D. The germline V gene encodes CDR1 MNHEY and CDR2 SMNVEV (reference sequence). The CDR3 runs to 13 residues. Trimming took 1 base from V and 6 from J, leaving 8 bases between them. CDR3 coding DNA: TGTGCCAGCAGTTTATTCGGGCGGGATACGCAGTATTTT. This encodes CASSLFGRDTQYF.

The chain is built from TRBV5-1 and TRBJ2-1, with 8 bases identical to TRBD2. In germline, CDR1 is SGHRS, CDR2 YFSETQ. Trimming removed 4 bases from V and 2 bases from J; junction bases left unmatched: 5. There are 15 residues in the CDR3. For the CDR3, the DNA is TGCGCCAGCAGCGGCCAAGCGGGAGCCTACAATGAGCAGTTCTTC. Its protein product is CASSGQAGAYNEQFF.

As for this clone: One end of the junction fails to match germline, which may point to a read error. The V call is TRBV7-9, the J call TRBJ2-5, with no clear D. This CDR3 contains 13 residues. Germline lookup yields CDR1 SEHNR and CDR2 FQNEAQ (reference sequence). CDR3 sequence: CASSSPSQQTQYF. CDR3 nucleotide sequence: TGTGCCAGCAGTTCCCCCTCCCAACAGACCCAGTACTTC.